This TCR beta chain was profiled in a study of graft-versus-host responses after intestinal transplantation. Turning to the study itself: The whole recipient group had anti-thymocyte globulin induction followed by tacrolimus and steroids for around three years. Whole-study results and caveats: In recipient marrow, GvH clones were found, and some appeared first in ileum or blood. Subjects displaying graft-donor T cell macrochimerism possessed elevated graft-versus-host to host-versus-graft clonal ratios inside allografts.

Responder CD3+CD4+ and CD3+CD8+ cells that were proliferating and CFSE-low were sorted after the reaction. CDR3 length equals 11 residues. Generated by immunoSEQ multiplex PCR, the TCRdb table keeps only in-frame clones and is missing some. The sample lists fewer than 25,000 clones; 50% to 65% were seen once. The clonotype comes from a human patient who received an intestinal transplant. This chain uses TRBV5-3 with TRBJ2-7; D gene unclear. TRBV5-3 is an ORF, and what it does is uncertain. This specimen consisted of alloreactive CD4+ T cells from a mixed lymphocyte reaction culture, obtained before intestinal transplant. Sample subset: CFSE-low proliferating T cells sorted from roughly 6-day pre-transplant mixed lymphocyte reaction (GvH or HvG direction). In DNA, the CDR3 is TGTGTCGGTCCCCATTCCTACGAGCAGTACTTC. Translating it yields CVGPHSYEQYF.